These 13 T cell receptor beta chains share one sample of origin, sequenced in a study of blood T cell repertoires in COVID-19. The table came from immunoSEQ multiplex PCR; TCRdb's copy has only in-frame clones and leaves some out. The top ten clones hold 4% to 5% of a sample with more than 85,000 clones, 85% of them seen once. Sequences were obtained from peripheral blood. These receptors were collected from a man aged 45-65 years with acute or convalescent COVID-19.

The chain has TRBV19 and TRBJ2-5, with 11 bases lining up with TRBD1. CDR3 length equals 12 residues. V shed 7 bases and J 9 bases; nucleotides not matched to a gene: 4. From germline, CDR1 is LNHDA and CDR2 SQIVND (reference sequence). The CDR3 coding sequence is TGTGCCAGTAATGGACAGGGGGCGGCCCAGTACTTC. It specifies CASNGQGAAQYF.

In its sample, this clone was seen a few times. The chain recombines TRBV27 with TRBJ2-7, with a weak D call TRBD2 (5 bases). Germline assignment: CDR1 MNHEY and CDR2 SMNVEV (reference sequence). CDR3 length equals 14 residues. Between the trimmed V and J ends, which lost 7 bases and 6 bases, there was a span of 19 bases. The DNA for the CDR3 is TGTGCCAGCACCCCGCGGGCCATGAAGGGCGAGCAGTACTTC. Protein product: CASTPRAMKGEQYF.

The V and J genes are TRBV27 and TRBJ1-5, with 9 bases identical to TRBD1. This CDR3 is built from 16 residues. The V gene's germline CDR1 is MNHEY and CDR2 SMNVEV (reference sequence). The trim removed 6 bases at V and 4 bases at J, leaving 10 bases unmatched. The CDR3 is CASSREGTGKNQPQHF. As DNA, the CDR3 is TGTGCCAGCAGCCGAGAGGGGACAGGGAAAAATCAGCCCCAGCATTTT.

This clone has only a few counts. The chain employs TRBV9 and TRBJ1-2, with D perhaps TRBD1 (6 bases). With 0 bases removed from V and 4 bases from J, the gap between germline ends came to 13 bases. Germline CDR1 SGDLS, CDR2 YYNGEE. The CDR3 is 15 residues long. CDR3 region: CASSVGAGDLYGYTF. DNA of the CDR3: TGTGCCAGCAGCGTAGGAGCAGGGGATCTCTATGGCTACACCTTC. The whole variable domain, filled in from reference TRBV9 and TRBJ1-2, reads DSGVTQTPKHLITATGQRVTLRCSPRSGDLSVYWYQQSLDQGLQFLIQYYNGEERAKGNILERFSAQQFPDLHSELNLSSLELGDSALYFCASSVGAGDLYGYTFGSGTRLTVV.

This chain uses TRBV7-3 with TRBJ1-1; D is possibly TRBD1 (5 bases). Germline values: CDR1 SGHTA, CDR2 FQGTGA. The V end was cut by 4 bases, the J end by 0 bases, with 6 bases between. The CDR3 has 13 residues. CDR3 region: CASSSDMNTEAFF. The DNA of the CDR3 is TGTGCCAGCAGCTCGGACATGAACACTGAAGCTTTCTTT.

This clone was seen more than once but under ten times. The chain recombines TRBV19 with TRBJ1-5; D ambiguous. Germline assignment: CDR1 LNHDA and CDR2 SQIVND (reference sequence). CDR3 length equals 12 residues. Trimming left V 10 bases short and J 4 bases short, with 11 bases between. CDR3 sequence: CATQVWNQPQHF. The CDR3 DNA is TGTGCCACCCAGGTGTGGAATCAGCCCCAGCATTTT.

The V call is TRBV12-3 or TRBV12-4, the J call TRBJ1-1, with D possibly matching TRBD1 (6 bases). The CDR3 is 13 amino acids. Trimming shortened V by 5 bases and J by 5 bases, and 12 bases separated the two germline ends. CDR3 residues: CASSEYRVTEAFF. The CDR3 DNA follows: TGTGCCAGCAGTGAATACAGGGTTACTGAAGCTTTCTTT.

The genes are TRBV20-1 and TRBJ2-7, with a weak D call TRBD2 (6 bases). Trimming took 6 bases from V and 7 from J, leaving 13 bases between them. Germline V gene lookup returns CDR1 DFQATT and CDR2 SNEGSKA (reference sequence). The CDR3 is 11 residues long. As DNA, the CDR3 is TGCAGTGCGGGGGGACGGAAGGAGCAGTACTTC. This gives the protein CSAGGRKEQYF.

The rearrangement links TRBV5-6 to TRBJ2-5, with a possible D match to TRBD2 (5 bases). Germline assignment: CDR1 SGHDT and CDR2 YYEEEE. The CDR3 totals 11 residues. Trimming removed 5 bases from V and 7 bases from J, with 9 bases in between. The CDR3 region has the DNA TGTGCCAGCAGGAGCGAGGGGACCCAGTACTTC. It encodes CASRSEGTQYF.

J is TRBJ2-3 and V is TRBV19; TRBD2 is a possible D gene (5 bases). Trimming shortened V by 6 bases and J by 0 bases, and 10 bases separated the two germline ends. Germline CDR1 is LNHDA and CDR2 is SQIVND (reference sequence). This CDR3 has 14 residues. CDR3 sequence: CASSPTSSTDTQYF. Here the CDR3 DNA reads TGTGCCAGTAGCCCCACTAGTAGCACAGATACGCAGTATTTT.

With respect to this clone: The junction shows a germline mismatch at one end, possibly a read error. V is TRBV19 and J is TRBJ1-6, with unresolved D. This CDR3 is built from 13 residues. The V gene's germline CDR1 is LNHDA and CDR2 SQIVND (reference sequence). The CDR3 DNA reads as TGTGCCAGTAATATAGGAGGGAAATCACCCCTCCACTTT. Protein sequence: CASNIGGKSPLHF.

V and J are TRBV27 and TRBJ1-5; 7 bases are a match to TRBD1. Trimming cost V 6 bases and J 7 bases; bases outside gene matches: 3. CDR1 is MNHEY, CDR2 SMNVEV, per germline (reference sequence). The CDR3 extends over 12 amino acids. CDR3 sequence (DNA): TGTGCCAGCAGCTCAGGGGGACAGCCCCAGCATTTT. It yields the protein CASSSGGQPQHF.

This rearrangement joins TRBV7-9 to TRBJ2-1, with 7 positions matching TRBD1. Germline CDR1 SEHNR, CDR2 FQNEAQ (reference sequence). This CDR3 contains 15 residues. After removal of 0 bases from V and 5 bases from J, the junction contained 4 bases not matched to a gene. The CDR3 sequence: CASSLATGSNNEQFF. The DNA of the CDR3 is TGTGCCAGCAGCTTAGCGACAGGGTCAAACAATGAGCAGTTCTTC. Combining the CDR3 with reference TRBV7-9 and TRBJ2-1 gives the whole variable domain DTGVSQNPRHKITKRGQNVTFRCDPISEHNRLYWYRQTLGQGPEFLTYFQNEAQLEKSRLLSDRFSAERPKGSFSTLEIQRTEQGDSAMYLCASSLATGSNNEQFFGPGTRLTVL.